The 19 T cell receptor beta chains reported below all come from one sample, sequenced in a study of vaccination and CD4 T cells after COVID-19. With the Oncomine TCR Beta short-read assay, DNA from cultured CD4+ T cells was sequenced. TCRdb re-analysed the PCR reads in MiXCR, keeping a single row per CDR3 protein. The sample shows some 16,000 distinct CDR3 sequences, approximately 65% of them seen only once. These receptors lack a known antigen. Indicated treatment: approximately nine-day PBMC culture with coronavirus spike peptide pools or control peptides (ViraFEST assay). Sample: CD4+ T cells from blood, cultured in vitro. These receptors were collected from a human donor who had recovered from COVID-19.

The CDR3 DNA follows: TGTGCCAGCAGCCTCGGGTCGACCTCCTACAATGAGCAGTTCTTC. Translated, it gives CASSLGSTSYNEQFF. The J gene is TRBJ2-1, the V gene TRBV6-1; no clear D gene. Trimming shortened V by 6 bases and J by 0 bases, and 12 bases separated the two germline ends. The CDR3 spans 15 residues. The germline V gene encodes CDR1 MNHNS and CDR2 SASEGT.

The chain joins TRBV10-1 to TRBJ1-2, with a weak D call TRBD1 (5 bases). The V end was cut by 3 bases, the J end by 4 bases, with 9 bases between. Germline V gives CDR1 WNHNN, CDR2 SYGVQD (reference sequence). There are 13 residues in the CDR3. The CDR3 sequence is CASSEDGAYGYTF. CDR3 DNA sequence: TGCGCCAGCAGTGAAGACGGGGCCTATGGCTACACCTTC.

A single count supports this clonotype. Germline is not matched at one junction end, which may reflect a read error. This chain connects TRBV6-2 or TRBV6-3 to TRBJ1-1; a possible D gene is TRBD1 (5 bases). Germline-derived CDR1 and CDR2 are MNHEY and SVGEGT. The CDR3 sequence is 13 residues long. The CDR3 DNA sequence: TGTGCCAGCAGTCGACAGTCAGGGTTTGAAACTTTCTTT. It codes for CASSRQSGFETFF.

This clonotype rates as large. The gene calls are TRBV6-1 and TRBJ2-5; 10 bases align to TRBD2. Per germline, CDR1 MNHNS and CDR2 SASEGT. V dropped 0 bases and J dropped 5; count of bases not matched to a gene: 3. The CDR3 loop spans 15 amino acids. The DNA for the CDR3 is TGTGCCAGCAGTGAAGCTCCTAGCGGGAGTGAGACCCAGTACTTC. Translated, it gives CASSEAPSGSETQYF.

CDR3 sequence: CASSVGLRGDGETQYF. The CDR3 DNA reads TGCGCCAGCAGTGTAGGTCTCAGGGGCGATGGGGAGACCCAGTACTTC. This sequence joins TRBV10-1 and TRBJ2-5; D might be TRBD1 (6 bases). The V gene lost 4 bases and the J gene lost 5 bases, with 20 bases spanning the gap. This CDR3 comprises 16 residues. Germline V gene sequence: CDR1 WNHNN, CDR2 SYGVQD (reference sequence).

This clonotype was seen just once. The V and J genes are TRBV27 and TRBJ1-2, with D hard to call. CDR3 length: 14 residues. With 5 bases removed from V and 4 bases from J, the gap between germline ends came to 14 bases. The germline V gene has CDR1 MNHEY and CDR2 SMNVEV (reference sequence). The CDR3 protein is CASSPQPGSYGYTF. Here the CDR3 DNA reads TGTGCCAGCAGTCCTCAACCAGGATCCTATGGCTACACCTTC.

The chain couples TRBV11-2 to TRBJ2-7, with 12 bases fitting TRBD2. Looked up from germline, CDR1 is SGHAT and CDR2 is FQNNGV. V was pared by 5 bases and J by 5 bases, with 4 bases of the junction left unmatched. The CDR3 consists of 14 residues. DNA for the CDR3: TGTGCCAGCAGCAGACTAGCGGGAGTCCACGAGCAGTACTTC. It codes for CASSRLAGVHEQYF.

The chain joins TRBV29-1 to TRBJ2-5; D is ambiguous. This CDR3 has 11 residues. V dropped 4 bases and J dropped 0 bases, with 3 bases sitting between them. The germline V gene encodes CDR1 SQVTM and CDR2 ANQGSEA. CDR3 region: CSVGHQETQYF. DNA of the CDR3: TGCAGCGTTGGCCACCAAGAGACCCAGTACTTC.

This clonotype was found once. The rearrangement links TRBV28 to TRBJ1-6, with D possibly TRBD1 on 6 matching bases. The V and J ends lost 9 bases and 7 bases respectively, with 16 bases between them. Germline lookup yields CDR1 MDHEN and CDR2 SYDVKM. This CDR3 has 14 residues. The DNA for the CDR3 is TGTGCCAGTTTGGGACACCAAATAAATTCACCCCTCCACTTT. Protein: CASLGHQINSPLHF.

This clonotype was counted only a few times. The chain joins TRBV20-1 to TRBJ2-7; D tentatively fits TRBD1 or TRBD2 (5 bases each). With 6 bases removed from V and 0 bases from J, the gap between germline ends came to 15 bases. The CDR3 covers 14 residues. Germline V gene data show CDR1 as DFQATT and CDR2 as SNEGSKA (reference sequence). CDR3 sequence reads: CSAEPGTLSYEQYF. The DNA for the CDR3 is TGCAGTGCAGAACCCGGGACCCTCTCCTACGAGCAGTACTTC.

The CDR3 loop reads CASTGDGHGYTF. The CDR3, as DNA: TGTGCCAGCACCGGGGACGGACATGGCTACACCTTC. The chain employs TRBV2 and TRBJ1-2; weak D call: TRBD1 (5 bases). There are 12 residues in the CDR3. The germline V and J ends were trimmed by 7 bases and 6 bases, with 12 bases remaining between them. Germline values: CDR1 SNHLY, CDR2 FYNNEI.

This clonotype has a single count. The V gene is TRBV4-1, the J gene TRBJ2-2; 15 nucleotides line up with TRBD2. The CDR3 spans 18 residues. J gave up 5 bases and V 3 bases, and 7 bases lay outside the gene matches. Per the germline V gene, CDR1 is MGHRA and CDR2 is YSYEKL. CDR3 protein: CASSHEGLAGGGTGELFF. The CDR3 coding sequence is TGCGCCAGCAGCCATGAGGGACTAGCGGGAGGAGGGACCGGGGAGCTGTTTTTT.

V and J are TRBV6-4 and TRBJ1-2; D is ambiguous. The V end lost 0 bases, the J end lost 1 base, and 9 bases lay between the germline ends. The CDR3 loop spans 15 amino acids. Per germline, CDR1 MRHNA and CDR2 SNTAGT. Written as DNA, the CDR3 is TGTGCCAGCAGTGACTCTGCAGAAGTTAACTATGGCTACACCTTC. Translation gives CASSDSAEVNYGYTF.

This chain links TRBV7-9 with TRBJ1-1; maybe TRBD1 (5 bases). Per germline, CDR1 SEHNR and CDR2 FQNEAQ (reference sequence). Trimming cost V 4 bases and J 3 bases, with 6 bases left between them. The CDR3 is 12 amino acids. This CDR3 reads CASSSRDTEAFF. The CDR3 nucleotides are TGTGCCAGCAGCTCCAGGGACACTGAAGCTTTCTTT.

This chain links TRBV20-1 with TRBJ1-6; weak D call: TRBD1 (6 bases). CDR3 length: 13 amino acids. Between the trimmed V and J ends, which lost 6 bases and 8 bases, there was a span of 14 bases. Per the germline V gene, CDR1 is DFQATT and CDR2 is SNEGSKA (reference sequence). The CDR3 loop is CSASGEVDSPLHF. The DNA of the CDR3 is TGCAGTGCCTCAGGGGAGGTGGATTCACCCCTCCACTTT.

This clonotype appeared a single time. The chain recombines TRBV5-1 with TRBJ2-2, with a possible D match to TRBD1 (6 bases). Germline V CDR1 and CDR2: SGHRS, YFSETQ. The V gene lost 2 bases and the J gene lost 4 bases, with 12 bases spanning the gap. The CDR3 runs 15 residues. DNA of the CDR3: TGCGCCAGCAGCTTCAGGGGTCCGGGCACCGGGGAGCTGTTTTTT. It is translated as CASSFRGPGTGELFF. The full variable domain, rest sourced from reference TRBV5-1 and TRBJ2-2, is KAGVTQTPRYLIKTRGQQVTLSCSPISGHRSVSWYQQTPGQGLQFLFEYFSETQRNKGNFPGRFSGRQFSNSRSEMNVSTLELGDSALYLCASSFRGPGTGELFFGEGSRLTVL.

The CDR3 loop is CSASPGAYQPQHF. In nucleotides, the CDR3 is TGCAGTGCTAGTCCCGGGGCTTATCAGCCCCAGCATTTT. The chain carries TRBV20-1 and TRBJ1-5; D might be TRBD1 (5 bases). The CDR3 contains 13 residues. Trimming shortened V by 3 bases and J by 5 bases, and 11 bases separated the two germline ends. Germline V gene data show CDR1 as DFQATT and CDR2 as SNEGSKA (reference sequence).

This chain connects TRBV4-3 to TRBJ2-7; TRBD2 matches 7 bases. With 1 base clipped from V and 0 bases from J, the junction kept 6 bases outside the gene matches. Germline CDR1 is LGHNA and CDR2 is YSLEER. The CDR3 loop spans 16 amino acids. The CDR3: CASSQGWGGSSYEQYF. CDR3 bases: TGCGCCAGCAGCCAAGGGTGGGGCGGGAGCTCCTACGAGCAGTACTTC.

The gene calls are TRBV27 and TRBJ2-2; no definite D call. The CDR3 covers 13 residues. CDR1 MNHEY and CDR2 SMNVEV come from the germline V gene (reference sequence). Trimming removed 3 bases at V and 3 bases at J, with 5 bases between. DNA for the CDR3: TGTGCCAGCAGTTTTCGATACACCGGGGAGCTGTTTTTT. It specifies CASSFRYTGELFF.